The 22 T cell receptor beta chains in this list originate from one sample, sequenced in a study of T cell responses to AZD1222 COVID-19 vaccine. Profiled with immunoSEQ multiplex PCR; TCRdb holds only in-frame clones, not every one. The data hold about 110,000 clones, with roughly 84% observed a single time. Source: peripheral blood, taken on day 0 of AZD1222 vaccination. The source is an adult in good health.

CDR3 in DNA: TGTGCCTGGAATTTTATAGGGGACAGCTCCTACGAGCAGTACTTC. Translated, it gives CAWNFIGDSSYEQYF. This rearrangement joins TRBV30 to TRBJ2-7, with 7 bases lining up with TRBD1. There are 15 residues in the CDR3. Trimming cost V 4 bases and J 0 bases; bases outside gene matches: 9. Germline V gene sequence: CDR1 GTSNPN, CDR2 SVGIG (reference sequence).

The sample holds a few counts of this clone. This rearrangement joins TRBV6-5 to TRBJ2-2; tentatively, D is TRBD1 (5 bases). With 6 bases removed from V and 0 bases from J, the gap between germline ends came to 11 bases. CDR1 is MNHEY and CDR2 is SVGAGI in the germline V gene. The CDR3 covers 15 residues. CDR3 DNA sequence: TGTGCCAGCAGCGACAGTATCACGAACACCGGGGAGCTGTTTTTT. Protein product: CASSDSITNTGELFF.

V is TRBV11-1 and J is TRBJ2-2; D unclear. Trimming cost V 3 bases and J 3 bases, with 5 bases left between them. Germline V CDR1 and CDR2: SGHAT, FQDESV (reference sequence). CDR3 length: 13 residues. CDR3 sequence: CASSFFYTGELFF. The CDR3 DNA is TGTGCCAGCAGCTTTTTCTACACCGGGGAGCTGTTTTTT.

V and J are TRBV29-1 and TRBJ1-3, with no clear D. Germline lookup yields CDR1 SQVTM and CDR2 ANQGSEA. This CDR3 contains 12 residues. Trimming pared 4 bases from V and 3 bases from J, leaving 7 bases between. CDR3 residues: CSVGTDGNTIYF. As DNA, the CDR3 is TGCAGCGTTGGGACTGATGGAAACACCATATATTTT. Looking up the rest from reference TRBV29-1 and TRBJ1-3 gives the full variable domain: SAVISQKPSRDICQRGTSLTIQCQVDSQVTMMFWYRQQPGQSLTLIATANQGSEATYESGFVIDKFPISRPNLTFSTLTVSNMSPEDSSIYLCSVGTDGNTIYFGEGSWLTVV.

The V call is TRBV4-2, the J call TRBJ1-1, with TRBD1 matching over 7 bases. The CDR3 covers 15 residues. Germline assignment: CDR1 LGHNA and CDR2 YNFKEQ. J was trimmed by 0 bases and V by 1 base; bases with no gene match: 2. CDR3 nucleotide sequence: TGTGCCAGCAGCCAAGGGGACAGACTGAACACTGAAGCTTTCTTT. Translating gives CASSQGDRLNTEAFF.

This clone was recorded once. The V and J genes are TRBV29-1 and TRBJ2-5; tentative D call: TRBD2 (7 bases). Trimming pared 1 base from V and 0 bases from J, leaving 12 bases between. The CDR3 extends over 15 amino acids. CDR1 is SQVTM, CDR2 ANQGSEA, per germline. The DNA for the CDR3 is TGCAGCGTTGAAGGAGGGGGGGCCCACCAAGAGACCCAGTACTTC. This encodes CSVEGGGAHQETQYF.

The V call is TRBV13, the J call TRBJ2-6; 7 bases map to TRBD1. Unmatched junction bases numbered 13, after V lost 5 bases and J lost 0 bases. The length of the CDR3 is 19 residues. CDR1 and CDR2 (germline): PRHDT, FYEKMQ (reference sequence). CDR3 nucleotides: TGTGCCAGCAGCCCCCGGACAGGACCTCCAGCCTCTGGGGCCAACGTCCTGACTTTC. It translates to CASSPRTGPPASGANVLTF. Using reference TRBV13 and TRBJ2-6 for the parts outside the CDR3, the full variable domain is AAGVIQSPRHLIKEKRETATLKCYPIPRHDTVYWYQQGPGQDPQFLISFYEKMQSDKGSIPDRFSAQQFSDYHSELNMSSLELGDSALYFCASSPRTGPPASGANVLTFGAGSRLTVL.

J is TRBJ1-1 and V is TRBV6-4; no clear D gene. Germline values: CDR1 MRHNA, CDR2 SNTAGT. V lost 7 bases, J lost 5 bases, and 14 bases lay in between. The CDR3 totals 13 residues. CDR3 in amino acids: CASTLYDPTEAFF. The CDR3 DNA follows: TGTGCCAGCACCCTATACGATCCAACTGAAGCTTTCTTT.

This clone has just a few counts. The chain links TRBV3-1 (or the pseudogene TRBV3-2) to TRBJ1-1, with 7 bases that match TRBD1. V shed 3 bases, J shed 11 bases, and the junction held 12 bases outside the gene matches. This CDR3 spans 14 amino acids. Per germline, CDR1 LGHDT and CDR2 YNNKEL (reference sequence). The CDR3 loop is CASSQNVQGDRAFF. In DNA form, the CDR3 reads TGTGCCAGCAGCCAGAACGTCCAGGGGGATAGGGCTTTCTTT.

Here the CDR3 DNA reads TGCGCCAGCAGCTTGGGGGACACCTATTCCTACAATGAGCAGTTCTTC. Residues: CASSLGDTYSYNEQFF. This rearrangement joins TRBV5-1 to TRBJ2-1; D is possibly TRBD1 (6 bases). The ends were cut back, 0 bases at V and 1 base at J, with 11 bases in the middle. CDR1 is SGHRS and CDR2 is YFSETQ in the germline V gene. The length of the CDR3 is 16 residues.

CDR3 in amino acids: CASSKQVVRTDTQYF. The CDR3 DNA is TGTGCCAGCAGCAAACAGGTAGTTAGAACAGATACGCAGTATTTT. The chain combines TRBV7-2 with TRBJ2-3, with D perhaps TRBD1 (5 bases). V lost 5 bases to trimming and J lost 3 bases, with 15 bases between them. The CDR3 consists of 15 residues. The V gene's germline CDR1 is SGHTA and CDR2 FQGNSA.

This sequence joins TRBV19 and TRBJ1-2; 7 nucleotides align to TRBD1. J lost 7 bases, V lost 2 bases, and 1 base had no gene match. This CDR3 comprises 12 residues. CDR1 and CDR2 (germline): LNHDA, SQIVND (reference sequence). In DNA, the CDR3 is TGTGCCAGTAGTATACAGGGGGTTGGCTACACCTTC. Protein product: CASSIQGVGYTF.

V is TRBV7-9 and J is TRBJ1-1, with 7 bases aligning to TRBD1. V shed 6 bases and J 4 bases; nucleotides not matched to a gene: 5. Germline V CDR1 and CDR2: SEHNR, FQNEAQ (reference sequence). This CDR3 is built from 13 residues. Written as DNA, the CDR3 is TGTGCCAGCAGAGACAGGGTAGGCACTGAAGCTTTCTTT. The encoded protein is CASRDRVGTEAFF.

CDR3 region: CASSQDARESGYTF. The CDR3 DNA is TGCGCCAGCAGCCAAGATGCCAGGGAATCTGGCTACACCTTC. The chain joins TRBV4-3 to TRBJ1-2; maybe TRBD1 (5 bases). Trimming cost V 0 bases and J 7 bases, with 12 bases left between them. The CDR3 sequence is 14 residues long. The germline CDR1 and CDR2 sequences are LGHNA and YSLEER.

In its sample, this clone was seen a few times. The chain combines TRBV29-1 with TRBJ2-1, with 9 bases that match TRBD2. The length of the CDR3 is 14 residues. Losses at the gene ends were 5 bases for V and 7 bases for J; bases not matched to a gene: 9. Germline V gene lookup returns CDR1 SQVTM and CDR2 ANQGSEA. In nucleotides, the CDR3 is TGCAGCGTTATGCGGGGGGGCGTTGGTAATGAGCAGTTCTTC. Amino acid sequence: CSVMRGGVGNEQFF.

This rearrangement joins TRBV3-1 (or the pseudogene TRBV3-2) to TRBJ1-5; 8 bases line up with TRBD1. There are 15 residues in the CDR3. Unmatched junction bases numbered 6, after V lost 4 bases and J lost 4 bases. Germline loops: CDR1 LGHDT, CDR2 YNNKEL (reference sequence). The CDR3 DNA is TGTGCCAGCAGCCCCGGGACAGGTGATAATCAGCCCCAGCATTTT. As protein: CASSPGTGDNQPQHF.

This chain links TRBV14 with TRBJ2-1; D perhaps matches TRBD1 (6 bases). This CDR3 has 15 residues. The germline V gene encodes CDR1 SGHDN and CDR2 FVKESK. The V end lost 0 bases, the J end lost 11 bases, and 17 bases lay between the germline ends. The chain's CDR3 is CASSQEGGPPTKQFF. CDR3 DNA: TGTGCCAGCAGCCAAGAAGGGGGTCCACCCACAAAGCAGTTCTTC.

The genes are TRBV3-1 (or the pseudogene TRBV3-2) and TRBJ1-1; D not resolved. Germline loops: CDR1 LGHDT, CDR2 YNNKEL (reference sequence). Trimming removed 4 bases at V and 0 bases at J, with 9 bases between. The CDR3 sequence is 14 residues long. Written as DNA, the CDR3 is TGTGCCAGCAGCCTCGGTAGGGTGAACACTGAAGCTTTCTTT. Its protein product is CASSLGRVNTEAFF.

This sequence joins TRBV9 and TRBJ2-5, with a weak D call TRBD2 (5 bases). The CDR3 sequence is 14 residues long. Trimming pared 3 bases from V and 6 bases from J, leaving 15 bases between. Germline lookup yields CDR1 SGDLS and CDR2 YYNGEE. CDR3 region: CASSAPYGVKTQYF. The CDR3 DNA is TGTGCCAGCAGCGCCCCTTACGGGGTGAAGACCCAGTACTTC.

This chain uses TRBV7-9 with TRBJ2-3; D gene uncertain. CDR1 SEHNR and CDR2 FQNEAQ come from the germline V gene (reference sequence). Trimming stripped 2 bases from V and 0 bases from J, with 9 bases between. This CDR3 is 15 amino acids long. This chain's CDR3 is CASSLLGTSTDTQYF. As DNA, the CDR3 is TGTGCCAGCAGCTTACTAGGAACTAGCACAGATACGCAGTATTTT.

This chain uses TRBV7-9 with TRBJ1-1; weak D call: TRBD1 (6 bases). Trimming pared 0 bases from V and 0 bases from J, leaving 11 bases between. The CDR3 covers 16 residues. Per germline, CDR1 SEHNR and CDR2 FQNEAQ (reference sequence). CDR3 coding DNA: TGTGCCAGCAGCTTAGCGCTTGGACAGATGAACACTGAAGCTTTCTTT. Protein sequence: CASSLALGQMNTEAFF.

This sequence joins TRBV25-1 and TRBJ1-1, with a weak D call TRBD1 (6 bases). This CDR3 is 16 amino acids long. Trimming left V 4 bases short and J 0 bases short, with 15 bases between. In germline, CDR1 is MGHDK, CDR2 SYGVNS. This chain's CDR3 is CASSASGAGMNTEAFF. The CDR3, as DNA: TGTGCCAGCAGTGCGTCGGGGGCGGGGATGAACACTGAAGCTTTCTTT.